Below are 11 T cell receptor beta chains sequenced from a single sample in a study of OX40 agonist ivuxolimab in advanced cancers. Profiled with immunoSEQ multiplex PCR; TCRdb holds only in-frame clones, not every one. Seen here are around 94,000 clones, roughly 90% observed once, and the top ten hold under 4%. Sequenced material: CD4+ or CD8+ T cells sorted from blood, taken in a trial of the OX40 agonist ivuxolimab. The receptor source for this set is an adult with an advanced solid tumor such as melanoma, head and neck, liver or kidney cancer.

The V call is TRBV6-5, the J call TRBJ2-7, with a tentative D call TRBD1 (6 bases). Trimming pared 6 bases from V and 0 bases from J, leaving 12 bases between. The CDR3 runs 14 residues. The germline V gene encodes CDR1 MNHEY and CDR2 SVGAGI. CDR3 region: CASSDRSSSYEQYF. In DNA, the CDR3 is TGTGCCAGCAGCGACAGGTCGAGCTCCTACGAGCAGTACTTC.

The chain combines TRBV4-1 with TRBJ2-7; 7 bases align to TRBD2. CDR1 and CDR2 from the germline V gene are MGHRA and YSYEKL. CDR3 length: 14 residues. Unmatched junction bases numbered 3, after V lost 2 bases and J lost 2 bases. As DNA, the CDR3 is TGCGCCAGCAGCCAACAGGGAGGGCCCTACGAGCAGTACTTC. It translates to CASSQQGGPYEQYF.

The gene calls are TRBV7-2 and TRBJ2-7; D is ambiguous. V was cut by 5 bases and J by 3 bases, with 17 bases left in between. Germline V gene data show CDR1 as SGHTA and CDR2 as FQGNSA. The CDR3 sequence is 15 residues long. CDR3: CASSPPDVFGYEQYF. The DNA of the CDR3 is TGTGCCAGCAGCCCCCCGGACGTCTTCGGCTACGAGCAGTACTTC.

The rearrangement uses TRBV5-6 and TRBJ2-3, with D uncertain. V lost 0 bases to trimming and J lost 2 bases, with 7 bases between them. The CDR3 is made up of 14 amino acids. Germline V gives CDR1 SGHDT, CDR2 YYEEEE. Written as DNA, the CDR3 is TGTGCCAGCAGCTTGGGAAGCAACACAGATACGCAGTATTTT. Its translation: CASSLGSNTDTQYF.

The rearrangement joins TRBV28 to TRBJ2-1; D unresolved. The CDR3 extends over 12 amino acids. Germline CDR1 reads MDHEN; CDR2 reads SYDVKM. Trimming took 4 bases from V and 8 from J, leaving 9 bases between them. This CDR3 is CASSSGWDEQFF. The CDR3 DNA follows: TGTGCCAGCAGTTCCGGTTGGGATGAGCAGTTCTTC.

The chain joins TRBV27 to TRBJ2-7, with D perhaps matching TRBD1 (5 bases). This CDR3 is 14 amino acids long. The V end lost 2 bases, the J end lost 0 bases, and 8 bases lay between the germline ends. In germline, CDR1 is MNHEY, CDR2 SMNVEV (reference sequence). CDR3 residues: CASSLHRSSYEQYF. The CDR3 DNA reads TGTGCCAGCAGTTTACACAGGAGCTCCTACGAGCAGTACTTC.

In DNA, the CDR3 is TGCGCCAGCAGTGAAAACAGGGGCACTGAAGCTTTCTTT. Translated, it gives CASSENRGTEAFF. This rearrangement joins TRBV10-2 to TRBJ1-1, with TRBD1 matching 7 bases. With V trimmed by 3 bases and J by 4 bases, 2 bases remained unmatched. CDR1 and CDR2 (germline): WSHSY, SAAADI. This CDR3 comprises 13 residues.

The CDR3 spells CASSLRDPRDTEAFF. The CDR3 DNA follows: TGTGCCAGCAGCCTCCGGGACCCGAGGGACACTGAAGCTTTCTTT. The chain is built from TRBV6-1 and TRBJ1-1, with D maybe TRBD1 (5 bases). The V end lost 6 bases, the J end lost 3 bases, and 17 bases lay between the germline ends. Germline V lookup: CDR1 MNHNS, CDR2 SASEGT. This CDR3 has 15 amino acids.

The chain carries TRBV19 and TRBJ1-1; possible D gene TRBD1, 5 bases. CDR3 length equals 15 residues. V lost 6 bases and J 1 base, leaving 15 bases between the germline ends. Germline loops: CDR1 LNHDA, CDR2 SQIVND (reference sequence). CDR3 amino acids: CASSLSWGTNTEAFF. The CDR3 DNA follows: TGTGCCAGTAGCCTCTCTTGGGGGACGAACACTGAAGCTTTCTTT.

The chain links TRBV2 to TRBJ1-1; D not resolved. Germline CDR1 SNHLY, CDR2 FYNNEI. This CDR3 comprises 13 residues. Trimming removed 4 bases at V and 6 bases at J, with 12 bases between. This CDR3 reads CASSVASEAEAFF. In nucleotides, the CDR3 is TGTGCCAGCAGTGTCGCCTCCGAGGCTGAAGCTTTCTTT.

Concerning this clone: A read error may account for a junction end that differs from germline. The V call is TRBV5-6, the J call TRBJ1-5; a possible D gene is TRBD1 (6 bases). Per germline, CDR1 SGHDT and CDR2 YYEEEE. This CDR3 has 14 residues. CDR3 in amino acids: CAGSLGGSNQPQHF. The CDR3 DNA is TGTGCCGGCAGCTTAGGGGGTAGCAATCAGCCCCAGCATTTT.